The entry that follows covers one T cell receptor (beta chain) sequence. The data were taken from a study of technical replicates of blood from several donors. Clones were sequenced by immunoSEQ multiplex PCR, and TCRdb holds only the in-frame ones, with some missing. The data contain more than 90,000 clones, approximately 96% of them singletons. The V and J ends lost 2 bases and 3 bases, in that order; junction bases with no gene match: 7. The CDR3 sequence is 16 residues long. The germline CDR1 and CDR2 sequences are MNHEY and SMNVEV (reference sequence). The rearrangement joins TRBV27 to TRBJ2-1; TRBD2 matches at 7 bases. The TCR comes from a human donor in good health. The sample consisted of T cells isolated from PBMCs. Here the CDR3 reads CASSLPGGSGYNEQFF. CDR3 coding DNA: TGTGCCAGCAGTTTACCGGGCGGGAGCGGCTACAATGAGCAGTTCTTC.